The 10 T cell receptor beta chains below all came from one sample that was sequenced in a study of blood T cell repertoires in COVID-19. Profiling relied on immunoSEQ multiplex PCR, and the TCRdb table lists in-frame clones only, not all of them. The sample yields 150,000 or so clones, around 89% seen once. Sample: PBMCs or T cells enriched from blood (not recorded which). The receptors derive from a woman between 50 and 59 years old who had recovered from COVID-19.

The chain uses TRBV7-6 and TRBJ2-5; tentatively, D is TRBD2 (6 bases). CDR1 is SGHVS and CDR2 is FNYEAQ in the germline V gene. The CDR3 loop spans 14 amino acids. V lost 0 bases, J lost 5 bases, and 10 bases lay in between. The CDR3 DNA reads TGTGCCAGCAGCTTAGCGGCTAGCGTGGAGACCCAGTACTTC. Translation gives CASSLAASVETQYF.

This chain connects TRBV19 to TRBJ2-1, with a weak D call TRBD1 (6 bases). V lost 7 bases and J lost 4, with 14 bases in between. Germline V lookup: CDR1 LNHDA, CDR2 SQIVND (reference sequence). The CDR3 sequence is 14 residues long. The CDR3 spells CASNRRGAYNEQFF. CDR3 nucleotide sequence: TGTGCCAGTAACCGCAGGGGCGCTTACAATGAGCAGTTCTTC.

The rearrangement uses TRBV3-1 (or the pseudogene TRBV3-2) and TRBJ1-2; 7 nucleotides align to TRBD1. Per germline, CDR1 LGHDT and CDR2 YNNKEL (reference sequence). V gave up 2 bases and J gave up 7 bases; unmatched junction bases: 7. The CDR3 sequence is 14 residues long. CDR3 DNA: TGTGCCAGCAGCCAAACAGGGGCTCTGGGTGGCTACACCTTC. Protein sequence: CASSQTGALGGYTF.

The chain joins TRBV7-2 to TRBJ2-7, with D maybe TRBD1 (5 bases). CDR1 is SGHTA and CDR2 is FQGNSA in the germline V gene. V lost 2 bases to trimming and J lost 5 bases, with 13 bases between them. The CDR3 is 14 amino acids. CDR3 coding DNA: TGTGCCAGCAGCTTAATCCTGGGGCCCCACGAGCAGTACTTC. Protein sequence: CASSLILGPHEQYF.

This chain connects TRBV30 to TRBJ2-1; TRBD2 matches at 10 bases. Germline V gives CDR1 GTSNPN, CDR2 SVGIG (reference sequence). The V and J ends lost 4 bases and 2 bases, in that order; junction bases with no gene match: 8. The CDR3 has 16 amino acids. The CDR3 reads CAWTLLTSGAYNEQFF. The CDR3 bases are TGTGCCTGGACCCTCCTTACTAGCGGGGCCTACAATGAGCAGTTCTTC.

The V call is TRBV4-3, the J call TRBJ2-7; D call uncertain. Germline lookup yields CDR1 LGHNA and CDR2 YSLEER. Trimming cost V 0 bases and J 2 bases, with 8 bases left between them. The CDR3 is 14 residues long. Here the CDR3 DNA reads TGCGCCAGCAGCCAAGATCTAGGCACCTACGAGCAGTACTTC. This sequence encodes CASSQDLGTYEQYF.

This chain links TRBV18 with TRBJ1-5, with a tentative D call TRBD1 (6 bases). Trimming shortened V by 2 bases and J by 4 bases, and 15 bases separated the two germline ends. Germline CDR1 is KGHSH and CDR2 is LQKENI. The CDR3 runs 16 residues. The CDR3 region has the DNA TGTGCCAGCTCACCAAGCCTAACAGGGCTTAATCAGCCCCAGCATTTT. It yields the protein CASSPSLTGLNQPQHF.

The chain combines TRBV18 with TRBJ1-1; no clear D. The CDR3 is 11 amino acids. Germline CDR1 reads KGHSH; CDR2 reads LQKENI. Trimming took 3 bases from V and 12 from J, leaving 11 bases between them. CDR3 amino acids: CASSPGPGTFF. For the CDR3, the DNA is TGTGCCAGCTCACCTGGTCCCGGGACTTTCTTT.

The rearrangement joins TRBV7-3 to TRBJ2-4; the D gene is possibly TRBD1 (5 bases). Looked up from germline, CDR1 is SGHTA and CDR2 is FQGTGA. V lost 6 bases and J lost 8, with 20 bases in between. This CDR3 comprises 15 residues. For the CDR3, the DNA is TGTGCCAGCAGTGTCCAGGGCCCCCCAACGGACATTCAGTACTTC. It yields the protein CASSVQGPPTDIQYF.

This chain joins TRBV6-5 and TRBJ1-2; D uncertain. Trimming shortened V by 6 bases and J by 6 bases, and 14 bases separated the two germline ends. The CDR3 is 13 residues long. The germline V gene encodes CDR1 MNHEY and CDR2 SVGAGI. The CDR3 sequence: CASSSRVPHGYTF. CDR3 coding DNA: TGTGCCAGCAGCAGTCGGGTTCCCCATGGCTACACCTTC.